A single sample gave rise to the 8 T cell receptor beta chains below, sequenced in a study of CD8+CD57+ T cells in acquired aplastic anemia (dated by TCRdb to about 2018). TCRdb shows the sequencer as Illumina HiSeq 2000. TCR beta VDJ combination and CDR3 sequence profiling used genomic DNA as the template. TCRdb took the public reads, trimmed them with fastp at Q25, ran MiXCR for clone calling and kept in-frame beta chains. Merged by CDR3 protein, the rows form single entries marked with the most common genes and DNA. The sample has about 190,000 distinct CDR3 sequences on record, around 50% of them singletons. The ten most abundant clones make up about 16% of the sample. The sample consisted of sorted CD4+, CD8+, or CD8+CD57+ T cells (not recorded which) from PBMCs. The receptors derive from a human donor in good health, serving as a control.

The rearrangement links TRBV12-3 or TRBV12-4 to TRBJ1-1, with 7 positions matching TRBD1. Trimming at V came to 2 bases and at J to 2 bases, leaving 8 bases not matched to a gene. The CDR3 is 16 amino acids. CDR3 sequence (DNA): TGTGCCAGCAGTTTATGGACAGGAGGAGGAAACACTGAAGCTTTCTTT. Its protein product is CASSLWTGGGNTEAFF.

This chain joins TRBV10-3 and TRBJ2-7, with 11 nucleotides matching TRBD2. Germline V gives CDR1 ENHRY, CDR2 SYGVKD. J gave up 7 bases and V 0 bases, and 5 bases lay outside the gene matches. This CDR3 spans 15 amino acids. The CDR3: CAISESSGGAGEQYF. The CDR3 DNA is TGTGCCATCAGTGAGTCTAGCGGGGGGGCGGGGGAGCAGTACTTC.

The rearrangement joins TRBV3-1 to TRBJ1-1; 7 bases are a match to TRBD1. V shed 4 bases and J 3 bases; nucleotides not matched to a gene: 8. CDR3 length equals 15 residues. CDR1 and CDR2 from the germline V gene are LGHDT and YNNKEL (reference sequence). The CDR3, as DNA: TGTGCCAGCAGCCCTTGGCAGGGGGACGACACTGAAGCTTTCTTT. As protein: CASSPWQGDDTEAFF.

CDR3 nucleotide sequence: TGTGCCAGTAAAGATACAGCGTTCTCTGGAAACACCATATATTTT. Its translation: CASKDTAFSGNTIYF. The gene calls are TRBV6-5 and TRBJ1-3; D is unresolved. CDR1 is MNHEY, CDR2 SVGAGI, per germline. CDR3 length: 15 amino acids. Trimming removed 9 bases at V and 0 bases at J, with 15 bases between.

The rearrangement uses TRBV10-3 and TRBJ2-7, with 9 positions matching TRBD2. This CDR3 comprises 13 residues. V shed 10 bases and J 3 bases; nucleotides not matched to a gene: 7. Germline V gives CDR1 ENHRY, CDR2 SYGVKD. The CDR3 protein is CASSRAGGYEQYF. For the CDR3, the DNA is TGTGCCAGCAGCCGAGCGGGAGGCTACGAGCAGTACTTC.

The V gene is TRBV10-3, the J gene TRBJ2-7, with D perhaps matching TRBD1 or TRBD2 (6 bases each). Trimming left V 5 bases short and J 5 bases short, with 13 bases between. There are 13 residues in the CDR3. Germline V gives CDR1 ENHRY, CDR2 SYGVKD. CDR3 DNA sequence: TGTGCCATCAGTCCGGGGGCAGTGGACGAGCAGTACTTC. Its translation: CAISPGAVDEQYF.

A remark on this clonotype: A much bigger clone sits one base away, suggesting this may be a read error. This sequence joins TRBV10-3 and TRBJ2-7; 11 bases fit TRBD2. The CDR3 has 13 amino acids. CDR1 and CDR2 (germline): ENHRY, SYGVKD. V shed 6 bases and J 12 bases; nucleotides not matched to a gene: 10. The CDR3 is CAIRKTSGAERYF. CDR3 sequence (DNA): TGTGCCATCAGGAAGACTAGCGGGGCCGAACGGTACTTC.

The chain recombines TRBV4-3 with TRBJ2-1; D is possibly TRBD1 or TRBD2 (5 bases each). The ends were cut back, 1 base at V and 9 bases at J, with 22 bases in the middle. Germline-derived CDR1 and CDR2 are LGHNA and YSLEER. This CDR3 comprises 17 residues. CDR3 DNA sequence: TGCGCCAGCAGCCAAGGGGGAGTCGAGGTCAGGGCGGCTGAGCAGTTCTTC. Its translation: CASSQGGVEVRAAEQFF.